A few counts support the clone carrying this T cell receptor beta chain. It was template switching that added a universal primer site, and there were unique molecular identifiers on the cDNA. One entry per CDR3 protein results from TCRdb running MiXCR on the 5' RACE reads. Of 1.5 million to 2 million distinct CDR3 sequences listed, around a third were seen once; the top ten hold roughly 0.3%. Germline CDR1 is MNHNS and CDR2 is SASEGT. V lost 4 bases and J 6 bases, leaving 10 bases between the germline ends. The CDR3 has 13 amino acids. The data are from a study of identical twins. The V and J genes are TRBV6-1 and TRBJ2-1; D possibly corresponds to TRBD2 (6 bases). This sequence was found in a newborn girl in good health. Sequencing used cord blood. CDR3 residues: CASSVRDVNEQFF. As DNA, the CDR3 is TGTGCCAGCAGTGTGCGGGACGTCAATGAGCAGTTCTTC.